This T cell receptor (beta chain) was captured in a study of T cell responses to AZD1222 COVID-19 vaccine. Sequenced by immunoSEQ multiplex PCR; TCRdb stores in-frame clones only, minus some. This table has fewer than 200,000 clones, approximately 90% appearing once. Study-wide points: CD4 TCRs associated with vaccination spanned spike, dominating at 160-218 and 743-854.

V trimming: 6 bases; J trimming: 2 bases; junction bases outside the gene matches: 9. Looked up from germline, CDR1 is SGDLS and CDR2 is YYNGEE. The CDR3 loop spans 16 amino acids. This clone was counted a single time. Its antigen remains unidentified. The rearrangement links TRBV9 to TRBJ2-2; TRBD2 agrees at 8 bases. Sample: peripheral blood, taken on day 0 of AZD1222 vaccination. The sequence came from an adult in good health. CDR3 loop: CASTLSGGPNTGELFF. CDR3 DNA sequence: TGTGCCAGCACCCTTTCGGGGGGGCCAAACACCGGGGAGCTGTTTTTT.